This entry lists 4 T cell receptor beta chains sequenced from one sample in a study of cytotoxic CD8 clonotypes in ibrutinib-treated CLL (dated by TCRdb to about 2021). Library preparation used the immunoSEQ multiplex PCR assay. Drawn from immuneACCESS, this table holds only the in-frame rearrangements with V and J called that TCRdb kept. Clones are partly lost; checked studies trace under half to an unresolved V gene and leave the rest unexplained. The sample has around 160,000 clones on record, 81% of them singletons. The ten largest account for under 2.5% of the sample. In the paper's terms, the time point label means: eleven to twelve months on ibrutinib. The sequencing here drew on PBMCs, taken after 12 months of ibrutinib treatment. The receptor source for this set is a human donor with chronic lymphocytic leukemia.

The chain employs TRBV10-3 and TRBJ1-5; no reliable D call. This CDR3 is 14 amino acids long. CDR1 is ENHRY and CDR2 is SYGVKD in the germline V gene. V was cut by 4 bases and J by 2 bases, with 9 bases left in between. The CDR3 protein is CAISGDGGNQPQHF. The CDR3 DNA reads as TGTGCCATCAGTGGCGACGGCGGCAATCAGCCCCAGCATTTT.

The chain links TRBV29-1 to TRBJ1-2, with D perhaps matching TRBD1 (5 bases). The CDR3 covers 15 residues. V lost 0 bases, J lost 0 bases, and 11 bases lay in between. Germline CDR1 is SQVTM and CDR2 is ANQGSEA. CDR3 sequence: CSVEDATVTNYGYTF. The CDR3, as DNA: TGCAGCGTTGAAGATGCGACAGTCACTAACTATGGCTACACCTTC.

This clone appeared a few times. The V call is TRBV7-7, the J call TRBJ1-2; D gene unclear. CDR3 size: 13 residues. Deletions cut 5 bases from V and 8 bases from J, with 15 bases between. Germline V lookup: CDR1 SSHAT, CDR2 FNYEAQ (reference sequence). CDR3 nucleotide sequence: TGTGCCAGCAGCCATTCAGCCGGGAAGGGCTACACCTTC. Translation gives CASSHSAGKGYTF. The whole variable domain, filled in from reference TRBV7-7 and TRBJ1-2, reads GAGVSQSPRYKVTKRGQDVTLRCDPISSHATLYWYQQALGQGPEFLTYFNYEAQPDKSGLPSDRFSAERPEGSISTLTIQRTEQRDSAMYRCASSHSAGKGYTFGSGTRLTVV.

The rearrangement links TRBV5-1 to TRBJ2-6, with D perhaps matching TRBD1 or TRBD2 (5 bases each). The germline V and J ends were trimmed by 3 bases and 0 bases, with 22 bases remaining between them. Germline CDR1 SGHRS, CDR2 YFSETQ. The CDR3 runs to 20 residues. CDR3 DNA sequence: TGCGCCAGCAGCTCCCTCTTCCGGGGCGCCTTGAGCTCTGGGGCCAACGTCCTGACTTTC. This codes for CASSSLFRGALSSGANVLTF. Looking up the rest from reference TRBV5-1 and TRBJ2-6 gives the full variable domain: KAGVTQTPRYLIKTRGQQVTLSCSPISGHRSVSWYQQTPGQGLQFLFEYFSETQRNKGNFPGRFSGRQFSNSRSEMNVSTLELGDSALYLCASSSLFRGALSSGANVLTFGAGSRLTVL.